Listed here are 8 T cell receptor beta chains from one sample, sequenced in a study of tissue T cells after allogeneic stem cell transplantation. Time point described: mouse harvest day 7 after allogeneic transplant. Each mouse received 10^7 T-cell-depleted marrow cells plus 10^6 splenic CD5+ T cells by tail vein. Sequencing was performed with immunoSEQ multiplex PCR; in TCRdb, only in-frame clones are kept and a portion is missing. Of roughly 2,100 clones listed, just under 55% are singletons. The sequenced sample was spleen. The receptors derive from a female BALB/c mouse given C57BL/6 T cells with graft-versus-host disease after an allogeneic hematopoietic cell transplant.

Regarding this clone: Genes and germline are mouse. The sequence runs out 1 residue before the end of the CDR3; the remainder is reconstructed from the germline J gene. This chain joins TRBV26 and TRBJ1-1; 11 bases align to TRBD1. Germline V CDR1 and CDR2: KGHPV, FQNQEV (reference sequence). CDR3 size: 15 residues. The V gene end was trimmed by 7 bases and the J gene end by 5 bases; junction bases not matched to a gene: 9. CDR3 DNA (partial): TGTGCCAGCAAACCGGGACAGGGGGTGAGTACAGAAGTCTTC. This sequence encodes CASKPGQGVSTEVF. The full CDR3 sequence reads CASKPGQGVSTEVFF.

As regards this clone: The gene names given are mouse names. The CDR3 goes on 1 residue after the read ends, and that part is filled in from the germline J gene. The chain recombines TRBV5 with TRBJ2-7; no clear D gene. V was pared by 0 bases and J by 0 bases, with 6 bases between. This CDR3 contains 14 residues. Germline values: CDR1 LGHNA, CDR2 YNLKQL (reference sequence). The CDR3 region is CASSQEWSSYEQYF. The part of the CDR3 DNA that was read is TGTGCCAGCAGCCAAGAGTGGAGCTCCTATGAACAGTAC.

Comments on this clone: Gene names are the mouse ones. With the read ending 1 residue before the CDR3 end, the germline J gene is used to fill in that end. The V and J genes are TRBV13-2 and TRBJ1-3; D possibly corresponds to TRBD1 (5 bases). CDR1 NNHNN and CDR2 SYGAGS come from the germline V gene (reference sequence). V shed 5 bases and J shed 0 bases, with 9 bases lying between them. The CDR3 is 14 amino acids. The CDR3 sequence is CASGGGNSGNTLYF. The part of the CDR3 DNA that was read is TGTGCCAGCGGGGGGGGTAATTCTGGAAATACGCTCTAT.

Concerning this clone: Gene labels here are mouse ones. Incomplete CDR3 DNA: TGCACCTGCAGTGCAGGTCGCAATTCCTATAATTCGCCCCTCTAC. Translated: CTCSAGRNSYNSPLY. Given in full, the CDR3 is CTCSAGRNSYNSPLYF. This rearrangement joins TRBV1 to TRBJ1-6, with D hard to call. The read ends 1 residue early relative to the CDR3; the germline J gene fills the gap. TRBJ1-6 is known as an ORF, though its function is uncertain. Germline lookup yields CDR1 NSQYPW and CDR2 LRSPGD (reference sequence). CDR3 size: 16 residues. Deletions cut 1 base from V and 0 bases from J, with 7 bases between.

This clone was seen a handful of times. Gene names denote mouse genes. The read ends 1 residue before the CDR3 terminus; that terminus is restored from the germline J gene. The V call is TRBV14, the J call TRBJ2-7; tentatively, D is TRBD1 (8 bases). This CDR3 region has 12 residues. The V end was cut by 5 bases, the J end by 7 bases, with 13 bases between. CDR1 and CDR2 (germline): SGHDT, FRDEAV. CDR3 amino acids: CASSYRGGEQYF. The CDR3 bases that were read are TGTGCCAGCAGCTACAGGGGGGGAGAACAGTAC.

This clone occurred a few times. Genes and germline come from the mouse. The DNA ends 1 residue before the CDR3 does, and the rest of the CDR3 is filled in from the germline J gene. The chain links TRBV1 to TRBJ2-4; the match to TRBD2 covers 7 bases. V was clipped by 5 bases and J by 2 bases; unmatched bases: 1. The CDR3 totals 13 residues. Germline loops: CDR1 NSQYPW, CDR2 LRSPGD (reference sequence). CDR3 DNA (partial): TGCACCTGCAGTCTGGGGGATCAAAACACCTTGTAC. This encodes CTCSLGDQNTLY. The CDR3 reads in full as CTCSLGDQNTLYF.

To note about this clone: Mouse gene names apply. The CDR3 is cut off 1 residue early in the read; its end comes from the germline J gene. J is TRBJ1-4 and V is TRBV26; D uncertain. The CDR3 loop spans 14 amino acids. The germline V gene has CDR1 KGHPV and CDR2 FQNQEV (reference sequence). V gave up 2 bases and J gave up 0 bases, with 4 bases separating them. The CDR3 DNA, read in part, is TGTGCCAGCAGTCTGCTAATTTCCAACGAAAGATTATTT. Translating gives CASSLLISNERLF. The CDR3 in full is CASSLLISNERLFF. Using reference TRBV26 and TRBJ1-4 for the parts outside the CDR3, the full variable domain is NSKVIQTPRYLVKGQGQKAKMRCIPEKGHPVVFWYQQNKNNEFKFLINFQNQEVLQQIDMTEKRFSAECPSNSPCSLEIQSSEAGDSALYLCASSLLISNERLFFGHGTKLSVL.

In the case of this clone: Genes and germline come from the mouse. Read data end 1 residue before the CDR3 end; the end is taken from the germline J gene. J is TRBJ2-7 and V is TRBV31; 13 bases fit TRBD2. Trimming took 1 base from V and 6 from J; bases not matched to a gene: 3. CDR3 length equals 14 residues. CDR1 is GKSSPN, CDR2 SITVG, per germline. Here the CDR3 reads CAWSRGLGGVEQYF. The CDR3 bases that were read are TGTGCCTGGAGTCGGGGACTGGGGGGGGTTGAACAGTAC.